The clone carrying this T cell receptor beta chain has a single count. The data originate from a study of ipilimumab plus nivolumab after autologous stem cell transplantation. Study information: Median doses per patient: roughly five ipilimumab, roughly 8 nivolumab.

The repertoire was sequenced with immunoSEQ multiplex PCR; TCRdb's copy has only in-frame clones and lacks some. Seen here are around 16,000 clones, 75% to 85% observed once, and the top ten hold about 21%. The CDR3 has 17 amino acids. Germline V gene sequence: CDR1 LNHNV, CDR2 YYDKDF (reference sequence). The ends lost 0 bases at V and 5 bases at J; junction bases unmatched: 6. Checkpoint therapy with ipilimumab 1 mg/kg began 14 to 28 days after transplant. Dosing: nivolumab 3 mg/kg IV, weeks 1, 4, 7, 10, then every two weeks to week 26. The receptor was isolated from a male donor with diffuse large B-cell lymphoma. The sequenced sample was PBMCs, obtained in a trial of ipilimumab plus nivolumab as post-transplant consolidation. The gene calls are TRBV15 and TRBJ2-1; 11 nucleotides match TRBD2. CDR3: CATSRDLRTSGHNEQFF. The CDR3 region has the DNA TGTGCCACCAGCAGAGATTTAAGGACTAGCGGGCACAATGAGCAGTTCTTC.